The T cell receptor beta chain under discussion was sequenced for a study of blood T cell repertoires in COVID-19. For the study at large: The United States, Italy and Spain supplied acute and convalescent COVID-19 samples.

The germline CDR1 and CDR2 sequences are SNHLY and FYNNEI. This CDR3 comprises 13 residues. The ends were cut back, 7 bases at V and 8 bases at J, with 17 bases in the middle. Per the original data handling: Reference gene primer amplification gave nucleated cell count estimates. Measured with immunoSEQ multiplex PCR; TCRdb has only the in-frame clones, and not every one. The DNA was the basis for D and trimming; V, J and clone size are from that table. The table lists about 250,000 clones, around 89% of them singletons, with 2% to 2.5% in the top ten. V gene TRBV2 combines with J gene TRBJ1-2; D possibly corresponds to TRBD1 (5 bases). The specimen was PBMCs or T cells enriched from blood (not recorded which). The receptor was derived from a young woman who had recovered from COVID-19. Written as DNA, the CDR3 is TGTGCCAGCATTATGACAGCCGGTCTGGGCTACACCTTC. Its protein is CASIMTAGLGYTF.